The next 15 T cell receptor beta chains were all read from a single sample in a study of Ad26.COV2.S vaccination and SARS-CoV-2 variants. Treatment given: some 19 received Ad26.COV2.S at low or high dose, single or two shots; about 5 received placebo; per-sample allocation not given. Day 63 following the first vaccine or placebo injection was when the samples were taken. Assay used: immunoSEQ multiplex PCR; TCRdb lists only in-frame clones, some missing. There are approximately 300,000 clones in the sample; about 82% occur only once, and 1.9% lies in the top ten. The starting material was peripheral blood, obtained in a trial of Ad26.COV2.S vaccine versus placebo. These receptors were obtained from a person aged 18 to 59 who received the Ad26.COV2.S COVID-19 vaccine or a placebo.

The chain links TRBV19 to TRBJ2-1; maybe TRBD1 (5 bases). V shed 2 bases and J shed 8 bases, with 10 bases lying between them. CDR1 is LNHDA, CDR2 SQIVND, per germline (reference sequence). The length of the CDR3 is 13 residues. The CDR3 reads CASSIRAGYEQFF. Written as DNA, the CDR3 is TGTGCCAGTAGTATAAGGGCAGGGTATGAGCAGTTCTTC.

The rearrangement joins TRBV6-1 to TRBJ2-7; TRBD1 matches 8 bases. Germline values: CDR1 MNHNS, CDR2 SASEGT. The CDR3 runs to 14 residues. The ends lost 0 bases at V and 2 bases at J; junction bases unmatched: 0. As DNA, the CDR3 is TGTGCCAGCAGTGAAGCGGACAGGGCCTACGAGCAGTACTTC. Protein sequence: CASSEADRAYEQYF.

This chain connects TRBV5-1 to TRBJ2-5; the match to TRBD1 covers 8 bases. V trimming: 1 base; J trimming: 4 bases; junction bases outside the gene matches: 9. The germline V gene encodes CDR1 SGHRS and CDR2 YFSETQ. The CDR3 consists of 16 residues. The CDR3 DNA reads TGCGCCAGCAGCTTGAACGGACAGGGAGTAGGAGAGACCCAGTACTTC. Amino acid sequence: CASSLNGQGVGETQYF.

V is TRBV7-2 and J is TRBJ2-1; tentative D call: TRBD2 (7 bases). Trimming left V 3 bases short and J 7 bases short, with 19 bases between. The CDR3 has 16 residues. Germline CDR1 is SGHTA and CDR2 is FQGNSA. CDR3 nucleotides: TGTGCCAGCAGCTTCCCCGGGGGGCCCCAGTTAAATGAGCAGTTCTTC. This sequence encodes CASSFPGGPQLNEQFF.

The V gene is TRBV7-4, the J gene TRBJ1-3, with 7 nucleotides matching TRBD1. Germline values: CDR1 SGHVT, CDR2 SQSDAQ. The CDR3 has 16 residues. V trimming: 4 bases; J trimming: 6 bases; junction bases outside the gene matches: 12. The DNA of the CDR3 is TGTGCCAGCAGCTCCCCCGAACAGGGGTTGAAAAACACCATATATTTT. Protein: CASSSPEQGLKNTIYF.

This sequence joins TRBV18 and TRBJ2-2; D not certain. Trimming removed 6 bases at V and 2 bases at J, with 13 bases between. CDR3 length equals 15 residues. CDR1 and CDR2 from the germline V gene are KGHSH and LQKENI. CDR3 nucleotide sequence: TGTGCCAGCTCCTTAGACCGACCTAACACCGGGGAGCTGTTTTTT. Its protein product is CASSLDRPNTGELFF. Based on the CDR3 plus reference TRBV18 and TRBJ2-2, the full variable domain is NAGVMQNPRHLVRRRGQEARLRCSPMKGHSHVYWYRQLPEEGLKFMVYLQKENIIDESGMPKERFSAEFPKEGPSILRIQQVVRGDSAAYFCASSLDRPNTGELFFGEGSRLTVL.

The V call is TRBV7-9, the J call TRBJ2-3; TRBD1 matches at 8 bases. The CDR3 contains 14 residues. Unmatched junction bases numbered 2, after V lost 2 bases and J lost 4 bases. The germline V gene has CDR1 SEHNR and CDR2 FQNEAQ (reference sequence). CDR3: CASSLQGAADTQYF. Here the CDR3 DNA reads TGTGCCAGCAGCTTACAGGGGGCGGCAGATACGCAGTATTTT.

This clone turned up a few times. V and J are TRBV5-6 and TRBJ1-2; no clear D. The V end was cut by 2 bases, the J end by 6 bases, with 11 bases between. Looked up from germline, CDR1 is SGHDT and CDR2 is YYEEEE. This CDR3 comprises 13 residues. The CDR3 sequence is CASSFFLADGYTF. DNA of the CDR3: TGTGCCAGCAGCTTTTTCCTGGCGGATGGCTACACCTTC.

The rearrangement links TRBV4-3 to TRBJ1-1; D is perhaps TRBD1 (6 bases). With 2 bases removed from V and 1 base from J, the gap between germline ends came to 17 bases. The CDR3 consists of 17 residues. Germline V gene data show CDR1 as LGHNA and CDR2 as YSLEER. The CDR3 spells CASSQRRGGSGNTEAFF. The CDR3, as DNA: TGCGCCAGCAGCCAAAGAAGAGGGGGTTCAGGGAACACTGAAGCTTTCTTT.

The chain couples TRBV6-2 or TRBV6-3 to TRBJ1-5; maybe TRBD1 (5 bases). The CDR3 spans 14 residues. V lost 4 bases and J 7 bases, leaving 14 bases between the germline ends. Germline CDR1 and CDR2: MNHEY and SVGEGT. The CDR3 DNA reads as TGTGCCAGCAGTTTAACAGGCGGACGACAGCCCCAGCATTTT. Residues: CASSLTGGRQPQHF.

V gene TRBV5-1 combines with J gene TRBJ1-1; TRBD1 is a possible D gene (6 bases). V shed 6 bases and J shed 1 base, with 13 bases lying between them. This CDR3 spans 14 amino acids. In germline, CDR1 is SGHRS, CDR2 YFSETQ. CDR3 sequence reads: CASTLLQGNTEAFF. The CDR3 DNA is TGCGCCAGCACCCTACTACAGGGGAACACTGAAGCTTTCTTT.

V and J are TRBV7-2 and TRBJ1-5, with D unclear. This CDR3 contains 14 residues. V shed 1 base and J shed 6 bases, with 10 bases lying between them. Germline V gene data show CDR1 as SGHTA and CDR2 as FQGNSA. The CDR3 region has the DNA TGTGCCAGCAGCTTAGGCGACAAAGGTCAGCCCCAGCATTTT. Translation gives CASSLGDKGQPQHF.

This chain joins TRBV20-1 and TRBJ2-2; D may correspond to TRBD1 or TRBD2 (5 bases each). Per germline, CDR1 DFQATT and CDR2 SNEGSKA (reference sequence). Between the trimmed V and J ends, which lost 3 bases and 4 bases, there was a span of 9 bases. The CDR3 spans 13 residues. In nucleotides, the CDR3 is TGCAGTGCTAGTTCGGGGCCCACCGGGGAGCTGTTTTTT. As protein: CSASSGPTGELFF.

This chain joins TRBV6-4 and TRBJ1-1; 7 bases fit TRBD1. Trimming removed 7 bases from V and 2 bases from J; junction bases left unmatched: 7. CDR1 is MRHNA, CDR2 SNTAGT, per germline. This CDR3 comprises 14 residues. Written as DNA, the CDR3 is TGTGCCAGCAAGCTCGACAGGGTAAACACTGAAGCTTTCTTT. Amino acid sequence: CASKLDRVNTEAFF.

The chain uses TRBV7-3 and TRBJ1-6, with D hard to call. The CDR3 runs 13 residues. V lost 2 bases and J 8 bases, leaving 7 bases between the germline ends. Per the germline V gene, CDR1 is SGHTA and CDR2 is FQGTGA. The CDR3 nucleotides are TGTGCCAGCAGCTTAGAGGGTTATTCACCCCTCCACTTT. Translated, it gives CASSLEGYSPLHF.